This T cell receptor (beta chain) is drawn from a study of T cell responses to AZD1222 COVID-19 vaccine. Study results and limitations: Dominant CD4 TCR responses targeted spike regions 160-218 and 743-854.

TCRdb keeps only in-frame clones here, not all; method: immunoSEQ multiplex PCR. The data contain roughly 200,000 clones, about nine tenths of them singletons. Trimming cost V 1 base and J 4 bases, with 10 bases left between them. This CDR3 comprises 14 residues. Germline V gene data show CDR1 as SGHDN and CDR2 as FVKESK. There are a few counts of this clone. Its specificity is not known. The TCR originated in an adult who received the AZD1222 COVID-19 vaccine. This specimen consisted of peripheral blood, obtained 28 days after the second AZD1222 dose. V is TRBV14 and J is TRBJ1-1, with D perhaps TRBD1 (5 bases). The CDR3 DNA is TGTGCCAGCAGCCAAGGGGCAGGGAGCACTGAAGCTTTCTTT. It yields the protein CASSQGAGSTEAFF.